The sequence of this T cell receptor (beta chain) was determined in a study of blood T cells in healthy people across ages. General study results and limits: Age advanced and TCR beta diversity per million T cells fell, roughly linearly. Leaving the PBMCs unsorted stopped any conclusive comparison of naive versus antigen-experienced cells. Greater diversity and more naive CD4+ cells were seen in long-lived donors than in aged donors.

CDR1 is MGHRA, CDR2 YSYEKL, per germline. The CDR3 is 13 amino acids. Trimming pared 6 bases from V and 5 bases from J, leaving 13 bases between. Through a sample-barcoded 5' primer and a J-beta primer mix, a second PCR was run for 7 to 11 cycles. MiXCR, run by TCRdb on the 5' RACE reads, gives a single entry per CDR3 protein. The top ten hold approximately 7.9% of the sample, which has around 1,500,000 distinct CDR3 sequences, about 43% seen once. Every participating donor contributed roughly 9.6 milliliters of peripheral blood through a draw. With respect to this clonotype: Its cognate antigen is unknown.

The sample was blood. The genes are TRBV4-1 and TRBJ1-1; D remains unclear. The receptor was isolated from a woman aged 18-30 years in good health. The CDR3 region has the DNA TGCGCCAGCAGACGTGGGGAGGGTACTGAAGCTTTCTTT. Its protein is CASRRGEGTEAFF.